This entry features one T cell receptor (beta chain) sequence. The table lists this clonotype with many counts. What this receptor recognizes is not known. There are no base qualities to consult, and no much larger clone falls within one base. The treatment or condition label, as the study defines it: live attenuated yellow fever vaccine strain. A standard Ficoll-Paque protocol was used to isolate PBMCs from peripheral blood. CD4 and CD8 T-cell fractions were isolated with Dynabeads CD4 and CD8 positive selection kits. TriZol was used to extract RNA from bulk PBMCs, CD4 and CD8 fractions, and dextramer-positive and dextramer-negative fractions. These data originate in a study of T cells after yellow fever vaccination (dated by TCRdb to the late 2010s). For the study in its entirety: Libraries from fractions with low cell numbers were prepared with the SMART-Seq v4 Ultra Low Input RNA kit. To follow T-cell clones before and after both primary and booster YFV17D yellow fever vaccination, bulk TCR alpha and beta repertoires underwent longitudinal sequencing. Two healthy male donors, one aged 18 to 30 and one aged 30 to 40 years, were included in the cohort. Blood was collected at multiple timepoints before and after primary and secondary immunization, and bulk PBMC replicates and cell subsets were isolated. General study outcomes and caveats: Computational filtering was required because FACS-sorted repertoires could contain abundant contaminating clonotypes from the bulk population. The study included only a couple of donors, which limits how far the findings can be generalized. A small fraction of clonotypes showed up in both the CD4 and CD8 compartments, probably as a result of convergent recombination. Compared with the primary T-cell response, the secondary T-cell response was weaker but faster, peaking on day 5 rather than day 15. After the booster, most clones that had expanded after primary vaccination were detected again (over 95% of CD4 and about 88% of CD8), suggesting broad maintenance of memory.

TCR cDNA was made using 5'RACE template switching, a step that added a universal primer site and unique molecular identifiers. cDNA synthesis was primed from both the TCR alpha and TCR beta constant segments. Libraries were amplified in two PCR steps, with sample barcodes and sequencing adapters added in the second step. Libraries were sequenced on Illumina HiSeq 2500 (2x100 bp) or NovaSeq (2x150 bp). In the paper's pipeline: MIGEC handled demultiplexing of reads and collapsing into UMI consensus sequences, while MiXCR performed V(D)J alignment. Using edgeR on replicate PBMC samples, clonotypes were called vaccine-responding if FDR was below 0.01 and the log2 fold change was above 5 up to day 15. Each bulk clonotype was labeled CD4 or CD8 based on which sequenced repertoire, CD4 or CD8, contained the clonotype at higher abundance. TCRdb applied fastp at Q25 and MiXCR to the public reads, then kept only in-frame beta chains. A single entry per CDR3 protein holds the most common genes and DNA from its merged rows. These V and J calls are TCRdb output, not the study's own analysis. The sample yields more than 110,000 distinct CDR3 sequences; 5% to 7.5% were counted once. The top ten clones comprise more than 0.6% of the sample.

Counted from cysteine to phenylalanine, this CDR3 has 12 amino acids. This entry keeps only the CDR3 DNA: 36 bases, framed from base 1. The germline V end is reduced by 5 bases and the J end by 3 bases; junction bases left unmatched: 0. The CDR1 and CDR2 encoded by the germline V gene are SGHRS and YFSETQ. The TCR originated in a man aged 25 to 40 who received the YFV17D yellow fever vaccine. Sequenced here: CD4+ T cells sorted from PBMCs, sampled 10 days after the yellow fever booster vaccination. The chain was built from TRBV5-1 and TRBJ2-7, with 9 bases aligning to TRBD2. The DNA sequence reads TGCGCCAGCAGACTAGCGGGCTACGAGCAGTACTTC. Its protein reads: CASRLAGYEQYF.